This T cell receptor beta chain was obtained from a study of blood T cell repertoires in COVID-19. Study in general: There were acute and convalescent COVID-19 samples, and they came from the United States, Italy and Spain.

This clone was seen just once. The junction departs from germline at one end; a sequencing error may be responsible. Assay: immunoSEQ multiplex PCR; the TCRdb copy retains only in-frame clones and omits some. The sample contains about 160,000 clones, around 82% of which appear only once. The CDR3 consists of 17 residues. Germline lookup yields CDR1 SSHAT and CDR2 FNYEAQ (reference sequence). The chain has TRBV7-7 and TRBJ2-1; 10 positions agree with TRBD2. The source is a man aged 55 to 70 who had recovered from COVID-19. Sample: PBMCs or T cells enriched from blood (not recorded which). As DNA, the CDR3 is TGTGCTAGCAGCTTGAATCTAGCGGGAGTCGGCAGCAATGAGCAGTTCTTC. It encodes CASSLNLAGVGSNEQFF.